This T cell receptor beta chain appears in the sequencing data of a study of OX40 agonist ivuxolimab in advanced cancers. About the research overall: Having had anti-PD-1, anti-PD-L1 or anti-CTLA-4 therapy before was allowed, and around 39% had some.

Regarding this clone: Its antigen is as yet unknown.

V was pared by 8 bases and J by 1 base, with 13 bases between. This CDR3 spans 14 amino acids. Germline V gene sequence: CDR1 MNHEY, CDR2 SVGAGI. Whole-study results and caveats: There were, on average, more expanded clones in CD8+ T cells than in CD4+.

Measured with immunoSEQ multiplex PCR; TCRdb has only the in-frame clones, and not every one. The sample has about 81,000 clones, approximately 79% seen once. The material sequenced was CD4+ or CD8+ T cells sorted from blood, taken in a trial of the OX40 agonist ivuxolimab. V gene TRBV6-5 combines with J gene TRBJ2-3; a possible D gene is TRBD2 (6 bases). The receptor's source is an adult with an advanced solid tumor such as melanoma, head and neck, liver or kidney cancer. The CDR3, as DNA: TGTGCCAGCTCTATTAGCGGCCGCACAGATACGCAGTATTTT. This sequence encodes CASSISGRTDTQYF.